A selection of T cell receptor beta chains follows, all from one sample in a study of PD-L1 blockade in urothelial cancer. Generated by immunoSEQ multiplex PCR, the TCRdb table keeps only in-frame clones and is missing some. This sample has 35,000 to 50,000 clones, with roughly 80% found just once. Sequenced here: PBMCs, sampled around atezolizumab (anti-PD-L1) treatment. The receptors were sampled from a man in his sixties with urothelial cancer. CDR3s include the opening cysteine and the closing phenylalanine or tryptophan. The D gene is left open where the match is weak. The listing skips clone size in some rows; elsewhere it reads once, few, many or a size class.

CDR3aa: CASSQTGTYRNTEAFF
CDR3nt: TGTGCCAGCAGCCAAACTGGGACTTACCGGAACACTGAAGCTTTCTTT
d_gene: NA
j_gene: TRBJ1-1
v_gene: TRBV5-6
abundance: NA

CDR3aa: CASSLRGLVVYEQYF
CDR3nt: TGTGCCAGCAGCTTACGAGGGCTAGTTGTCTACGAGCAGTACTTC
d_gene: NA
j_gene: TRBJ2-7
v_gene: TRBV7-8
abundance: NA

CDR3aa: CASSPTWGRSPTIYF
CDR3nt: TGTGCCAGCAGCCCTACCTGGGGGCGCTCCCCCACCATATATTTT
d_gene: NA
j_gene: TRBJ1-3
v_gene: TRBV11-2
abundance: NA

CDR3aa: CASSERRYSNQPQHF
CDR3nt: TGTGCCAGCAGTGAACGGCGGTATAGCAATCAGCCCCAGCATTTT
d_gene: NA
j_gene: TRBJ1-5
v_gene: TRBV2
abundance: NA

CDR3aa: CACRQGGASYEQYF
CDR3nt: TGTGCCTGCAGACAGGGGGGAGCTTCCTACGAGCAGTACTTC
d_gene: TRBD1
j_gene: TRBJ2-7
v_gene: TRBV30
abundance: NA

CDR3aa: CASRRGTNYGYTF
CDR3nt: TGTGCCAGCAGGCGGGGCACTAACTATGGCTACACCTTC
d_gene: NA
j_gene: TRBJ1-2
v_gene: TRBV28
abundance: NA

CDR3aa: CASSFLGTLGTYEQYF
CDR3nt: TGTGCCAGCAGTTTCTTGGGGACTCTGGGGACCTACGAGCAGTACTTC
d_gene: NA
j_gene: TRBJ2-7
v_gene: TRBV2
abundance: NA

CDR3aa: CASSQAGGALSSYNSPLHF
CDR3nt: TGTGCCAGCAGCCAAGCCGGCGGGGCCTTAAGCTCCTATAATTCACCCCTCCACTTT
d_gene: NA
j_gene: TRBJ1-6
v_gene: TRBV4-2
abundance: NA

CDR3aa: CASIPGTGGRYGYTF
CDR3nt: TGTGCCAGCATCCCCGGGACAGGGGGGAGGTATGGCTACACCTTC
d_gene: TRBD1
j_gene: TRBJ1-2
v_gene: TRBV2
abundance: NA

CDR3aa: CASSSRAHMNTGELFF
CDR3nt: TGTGCCAGCAGTTCCAGGGCGCACATGAACACCGGGGAGCTGTTTTTT
d_gene: NA
j_gene: TRBJ2-2
v_gene: TRBV28
abundance: NA

CDR3aa: CAIGDGDRPGYGYTF
CDR3nt: TGTGCCATAGGAGACGGGGACAGGCCCGGCTATGGCTACACCTTC
d_gene: TRBD1
j_gene: TRBJ1-2
v_gene: TRBV10-3
abundance: NA

CDR3aa: CASSLARTYEQYF
CDR3nt: TGTGCCAGCAGCTTAGCGAGAACCTACGAGCAGTACTTC
d_gene: NA
j_gene: TRBJ2-7
v_gene: TRBV7-2
abundance: NA

CDR3aa: CASSGRETEITEAFF
CDR3nt: TGTGCCAGCAGTGGCCGCGAGACAGAAATCACTGAAGCTTTCTTT
d_gene: NA
j_gene: TRBJ1-1
v_gene: TRBV6-6
abundance: medium-sized

CDR3aa: CASSVQGAVDTEAFF
CDR3nt: TGTGCCAGCAGCGTACAGGGGGCGGTTGACACTGAAGCTTTCTTT
d_gene: TRBD1
j_gene: TRBJ1-1
v_gene: TRBV7-9
abundance: NA

CDR3aa: CASSRSGYEAFF
CDR3nt: TGTGCCAGCAGTCGTTCAGGGTATGAAGCTTTCTTT
d_gene: NA
j_gene: TRBJ1-1
v_gene: TRBV6-5
abundance: NA

CDR3aa: CASSVSVGGTGELFF
CDR3nt: TGTGCCAGCAGCGTCAGTGTAGGGGGAACCGGGGAGCTGTTTTTT
d_gene: NA
j_gene: TRBJ2-2
v_gene: TRBV6-1
abundance: NA

CDR3aa: CASSMSRERNQPQHF
CDR3nt: TGTGCCAGTAGTATGTCCAGGGAACGGAATCAGCCCCAGCATTTT
d_gene: NA
j_gene: TRBJ1-5
v_gene: TRBV19
abundance: NA

CDR3aa: CAWTSGFGEKLFF
CDR3nt: TGTGCCTGGACCTCAGGGTTTGGGGAAAAACTGTTTTTT
d_gene: NA
j_gene: TRBJ1-4
v_gene: TRBV30
abundance: NA

CDR3aa: CASSQGTGGMGNQPQHF
CDR3nt: TGTGCCAGCAGCCAAGGCACAGGGGGAATGGGCAATCAGCCCCAGCATTTT
d_gene: TRBD1
j_gene: TRBJ1-5
v_gene: TRBV4-2
abundance: few

CDR3aa: CAGTTGDKSTEAFF
CDR3nt: TGTGCCGGTACTACAGGGGATAAGAGCACTGAAGCTTTCTTT
d_gene: TRBD1
j_gene: TRBJ1-1
v_gene: TRBV19
abundance: NA

CDR3aa: CASSQRQYYNEQFF
CDR3nt: TGTGCCAGCAGCCAAAGACAGTACTACAATGAGCAGTTCTTC
d_gene: NA
j_gene: TRBJ2-1
v_gene: TRBV14
abundance: once

CDR3aa: CASSLPGDAYEQYF
CDR3nt: TGTGCCAGCAGTTTACCGGGAGACGCCTACGAGCAGTACTTC
d_gene: NA
j_gene: TRBJ2-7
v_gene: TRBV28
abundance: NA

CDR3aa: CASSLGSGQPKTYEQYF
CDR3nt: TGTGCCAGCAGTTTAGGCTCGGGACAGCCGAAGACCTACGAGCAGTACTTC
d_gene: TRBD1
j_gene: TRBJ2-7
v_gene: TRBV28
abundance: NA

CDR3aa: CASSPPGQSNQPQHF
CDR3nt: TGTGCCAGCTCACCCCCGGGACAGAGCAATCAGCCCCAGCATTTT
d_gene: TRBD1
j_gene: TRBJ1-5
v_gene: TRBV18
abundance: NA

CDR3aa: CASSLAPGVDTGELFF
CDR3nt: TGTGCCAGCAGCTTGGCCCCAGGGGTGGACACCGGGGAGCTGTTTTTT
d_gene: NA
j_gene: TRBJ2-2
v_gene: TRBV5-4
abundance: NA

CDR3aa: CASSAGLGGGVRDTQYF
CDR3nt: TGTGCCAGCAGCGCGGGACTTGGCGGGGGAGTGAGAGATACGCAGTATTTT
d_gene: TRBD2
j_gene: TRBJ2-3
v_gene: TRBV5-4
abundance: once

CDR3aa: CASSFLTSGGQETQYF
CDR3nt: TGTGCCAGCAGCTTCTTAACTAGCGGGGGACAAGAGACCCAGTACTTC
d_gene: TRBD2
j_gene: TRBJ2-5
v_gene: TRBV7-2
abundance: NA